The 8 T cell receptor beta chains below all came from one sample that was sequenced in a study of blood T cell repertoires in COVID-19. Clones were read by immunoSEQ multiplex PCR, and TCRdb kept only the in-frame ones, dropping some. The sample records tens of thousands of clones, 80% to 90% being singletons. What was sequenced was peripheral blood. The receptor source for this set is a woman in her fifties or sixties with acute or convalescent COVID-19.

The chain links TRBV6-2 or TRBV6-3 to TRBJ1-1, with 9 bases identical to TRBD1. There are 16 residues in the CDR3. From germline, CDR1 is MNHEY and CDR2 SVGEGT. J lost 1 base, V lost 5 bases, and 8 bases had no gene match. CDR3 protein: CASSGGQGKENTEAFF. As DNA, the CDR3 is TGTGCCAGCAGTGGGGGACAGGGAAAGGAGAACACTGAAGCTTTCTTT.

The genes are TRBV7-9 and TRBJ1-1; 7 bases fit TRBD1. The CDR3 has 12 residues. V lost 7 bases and J lost 6; bases outside the gene matches: 5. Per the germline V gene, CDR1 is SEHNR and CDR2 is FQNEAQ (reference sequence). CDR3 sequence reads: CASIQTGSEAFF. Written as DNA, the CDR3 is TGTGCCAGCATACAGACAGGGTCTGAAGCTTTCTTT.

The chain links TRBV7-9 to TRBJ1-1, with D uncertain. This CDR3 comprises 14 residues. V was pared by 5 bases and J by 5 bases, with 15 bases between. CDR1 is SEHNR and CDR2 is FQNEAQ in the germline V gene (reference sequence). The CDR3 sequence is CASSPGGSETEAFF. The CDR3, as DNA: TGTGCCAGCAGCCCAGGCGGGAGTGAGACTGAAGCTTTCTTT.

This chain links TRBV10-3 with TRBJ1-5; no clear D. The CDR3 consists of 13 residues. V was cut by 2 bases and J by 7 bases, with 9 bases left in between. Germline CDR1 ENHRY, CDR2 SYGVKD. Written as DNA, the CDR3 is TGTGCCATCAGTGAGAACAGTAGGCAGCCCCAGCATTTT. It translates to CAISENSRQPQHF.

This sequence joins TRBV2 and TRBJ1-6; 8 bases line up with TRBD1. Germline V gene lookup returns CDR1 SNHLY and CDR2 FYNNEI. Unmatched junction bases numbered 8, after V lost 3 bases and J lost 10 bases. The CDR3 loop spans 15 amino acids. The CDR3 is CASSDRQGARSPLHF. DNA of the CDR3: TGTGCCAGCAGTGATCGCCAGGGGGCCCGATCACCCCTCCACTTT.

Only a few counts were recorded for this clone. The chain combines TRBV18 with TRBJ1-5; the D gene is possibly TRBD1 (5 bases). Germline V gene sequence: CDR1 KGHSH, CDR2 LQKENI. The V end was cut by 3 bases, the J end by 3 bases, with 9 bases between. The CDR3 has 14 amino acids. CDR3 residues: CASSPDTVNQPQHF. The CDR3 bases are TGTGCCAGCTCACCGGACACCGTCAATCAGCCCCAGCATTTT.

V is TRBV7-2 and J is TRBJ1-4; D ambiguous. The V and J ends lost 5 bases and 5 bases respectively, with 6 bases between them. Per germline, CDR1 SGHTA and CDR2 FQGNSA. The CDR3 contains 12 residues. The CDR3 region has the DNA TGTGCCAGCAGCCGAAGCAATGAAAAACTGTTTTTT. Its translation is CASSRSNEKLFF.

This clone showed up just once. The chain links TRBV10-2 to TRBJ1-2, with D perhaps matching TRBD1 (6 bases). With 5 bases removed from V and 2 bases from J, the gap between germline ends came to 9 bases. Germline V gene lookup returns CDR1 WSHSY and CDR2 SAAADI. This CDR3 is 13 amino acids long. CDR3 nucleotide sequence: TGCGCCAGCAGTATGGACAGAAACTATGGCTACACCTTC. Protein sequence: CASSMDRNYGYTF.